This T cell receptor (beta chain) is from a study of shared clonotypes between healthy human individuals (dated by TCRdb to 2018 to 2021). With regard to the full study: Three men and a couple of women, aged 18 to 49 years, made up the cohort. Blood TCR repertoires of a handful of healthy adults were deeply sequenced to estimate repertoire size and the extent of clonotype sharing between individuals. Libraries were prepared and TCR repertoires were sequenced by different laboratories using diverse techniques, in order to increase sequencing depth and limit assay-specific biases. Between about 0.8 and 9 billion PBMCs per donor were obtained by leukapheresis. Beyond this particular receptor, the publication reports: Pairwise subsampling indicated that sequencing depth was expected to affect the degree of clonotype sharing among donors. Because the study included only a small number of donors, the genetic and exposure-history diversity represented was limited. Sampling was restricted to blood, and TCR repertoires in tissues likely differ from the TCR repertoires found in blood.

The donors were healthy, HIV-negative adults with no recently reported acute infections or vaccinations. Every donor was a Caucasian adult residing in Nashville, Tennessee, USA. For unsorted samples, around 85 million PBMCs were counted, and genomic DNA was extracted using the QIAamp DNA Blood Mini kit. After blood collection by leukapheresis, PBMCs were isolated using Ficoll-Histopaque density gradient centrifugation and then cryopreserved in the vapor phase of liquid nitrogen. As concerns this clone: This clone's antigen is unknown. Base qualities are missing; no much larger clone stands one base away.

From the cysteine up to the phenylalanine, the CDR3 has a length of 12 residues. The retained sequence is limited to the CDR3, 36 bases, with the frame set at the first base. CDR1 is given as MDHEN and CDR2 as SYDVKM, both from the germline V gene. Using the deep immunoSEQ assay, multiplex PCR amplified TCR CDR3 regions from genomic DNA. Genomic DNA extracted from each cell subset was distributed evenly over all wells of several immunoSEQ 96-well plates, and each plate served as one replicate. For unsorted PBMC, around 300 ng of genomic DNA, equivalent to about 32,000 T cell genomes, went into each replicate PCR. Ten immunoSEQ deep assay plates were used to sequence the unsorted PBMC genomic DNA. Purified libraries were measured with a Qubit 3.0 fluorometer, size-checked on a Bioanalyzer 2100, and measured again with the KAPA Library Quantification kit. Each immunoSEQ 96-well plate was sequenced on its own single-read 150-cycle Illumina NextSeq 550 flow cell. Processing in the source paper ran as follows. Because the immunoSEQ output included only junctional sequences and no quality scores, the filtering could not be the same as the filtering used for full-length reads. Sequences were annotated with PyIR, a Python wrapper for IgBLAST v1.9, and V/J genes and CDR3 were assigned using IMGT germline references. Reads with weak V/J assignments (E-value above 1e-6), missing CDR3, stop codons, out-of-frame junctions, or ambiguous translated residues were removed. V3J clonotypes were defined by identical inferred V gene, J gene, and CDR3 amino acid sequence. To compute the percentage overlap between repertoires, the number of shared unique clonotypes was divided by the size of the smaller repertoire. Richness of each repertoire was evaluated using RTK rarefaction, the Chao1 estimator, and Recon v2.1 estimates of unobserved clonotypes. The table comes from immuneACCESS by way of TCRdb, which keeps in-frame sequences with V and J called. Part of the clones is missing from these tables; in studies checked, under half for an unresolved V gene and the rest for unknown reasons. V and J calls plus clone size are reproduced from that table; the DNA served to infer D and trimming. This sample has roughly 500,000 clones in its table, and 70% to 80% of those were observed once. Approximately 12% of the sample belongs to the ten largest clones.

The sequence links TRBV28 to TRBJ1-5, with the D gene not confidently named. This sequence was found in a woman in her thirties or forties in good health. Some clones in this sample may be carry-over from other donors' samples. Input material: PBMCs. The CDR3 here reads CAPQRRNQPQHF. The DNA sequence is given as TGTGCACCGCAACGGCGCAATCAGCCCCAGCATTTT.